This T cell receptor beta chain appears in the sequencing data of a study of Tregs in tolerant kidney transplant recipients. Profiling relied on immunoSEQ multiplex PCR, and the TCRdb table lists in-frame clones only, not all of them. The sample has tens of thousands of clones, less than 95% seen once. The sequencing used Tregs from blood, collected before the transplant. The clonotype originates from a human donor who received a combined kidney and bone marrow transplant.

CDR3 coding DNA: TGCGCCAGCAGCCAGGGACAGTTTTTCTACAATGAGCAGTTCTTC. It is translated as CASSQGQFFYNEQFF. The chain joins TRBV5-1 to TRBJ2-1, with 7 positions matching TRBD1. Trimming at V came to 4 bases and at J to 3 bases, leaving 7 bases not matched to a gene. This CDR3 is built from 15 residues. CDR1 and CDR2 from the germline V gene are SGHRS and YFSETQ.